This T cell receptor (beta chain) was recovered during a study of radiation and T cells in renal cell carcinoma. The study, taken as a whole, reports: Only small tumor regions of around 1.1 g were sampled. Top 100 clonotypes averaged about 50% in irradiated versus about 40% in nephrectomy-only tumors.

Germline values: CDR1 SEHNR, CDR2 FQNEAQ (reference sequence). The CDR3 covers 10 residues. V dropped 5 bases and J dropped 9 bases, with 5 bases sitting between them. The table came from immunoSEQ multiplex PCR; TCRdb's copy has only in-frame clones and leaves some out. Of roughly 21,000 clones listed, approximately 54% are singletons. Stated treatment: treatment-naive control, cytoreductive nephrectomy. Control tumors came from treatment-naive patients without prior radiation. Sequenced control tumors were from about a dozen males and a handful of females, median age around 57. A remark on this clone: Its antigen is undetermined.

V usage is TRBV7-9 and J usage is TRBJ2-1; no definite D call. This TCR came from a human donor with renal cell carcinoma. This specimen was tumor tissue, taken from a patient whose treatment was nephrectomy without radiotherapy. The CDR3, as DNA: TGTGCCAGCAGCATTAGTGAGCAGTTCTTC. Translating it yields CASSISEQFF.